A single sample is the source of the 30 T cell receptor beta chains below, sequenced in a study of T cell repertoires in cytomegalovirus infection (dated by TCRdb to between 2018 and 2020). Sequencing relied on an Illumina HiSeq 1500. TCRdb's own reprocessing of the public reads used fastp at Q25 and MiXCR and kept productive beta chains. Each record represents a unique CDR3 protein, reported with the most common genes and DNA among its rows. The sample yields about 340,000 distinct CDR3 sequences; almost 30% were counted once. The top ten clonotypes cover 20% of the sample. The sample's treatment or condition label, in plain terms: in vitro stimulation with specific CMV peptide epitopes to enrich CMV-specific T cells. Their cognate antigens are unknown. The sequencing used cultured PBMCs, collected from culture after CMV antigen stimulation. Source of these receptors: a human donor in good health (CMV status not recorded). Some clones in this sample may be carry-over from other donors' samples.

The sample holds a few counts of this clonotype. V and J are TRBV28 and TRBJ2-7; D may be TRBD1 or TRBD2 (5 bases each). The length of the CDR3 is 13 residues. Trimming left V 6 bases short and J 3 bases short, with 12 bases between. In germline, CDR1 is MDHEN, CDR2 SYDVKM. The CDR3 nucleotides are TGTGCCAGCAGCTTGGGACCCGACTACGAGCAGTACTTC. It yields the protein CASSLGPDYEQYF. The entire variable domain, with the rest obtained from reference TRBV28 and TRBJ2-7, is as follows: DVKVTQSSRYLVKRTGEKVFLECVQDMDHENMFWYRQDPGLGLRLIYFSYDVKMKEKGDIPEGYSVSREKKERFSLILESASTNQTSMYLCASSLGPDYEQYFGPGTRLTVT.

This clonotype came up a few times. V usage is TRBV7-2 and J usage is TRBJ2-6; 7 bases match TRBD1. CDR3 length: 20 amino acids. V dropped 5 bases and J dropped 2; count of bases not matched to a gene: 18. Germline CDR1 and CDR2: SGHTA and FQGNSA. CDR3 DNA: TGTGCCAGCAGCCTCCTTGGGCCTTACAGGGGATCAACTGGGGCCAACGTCCTGACTTTC. The encoded protein is CASSLLGPYRGSTGANVLTF.

This rearrangement joins TRBV6-1 to TRBJ2-3; the match to TRBD1 covers 10 bases. CDR1 and CDR2 from the germline V gene are MNHNS and SASEGT. Trimming removed 10 bases from V and 7 bases from J; junction bases left unmatched: 20. CDR3 length: 17 residues. CDR3 in DNA: TGTGCCACCAAGGGACAGGGGTCGGAGCCCGGTAGATATACGCAGTATTTT. This encodes CATKGQGSEPGRYTQYF.

This clonotype was counted between two and nine times. The genes are TRBV27 and TRBJ2-1; D is undetermined. The CDR3 covers 14 residues. Trimming pared 2 bases from V and 4 bases from J, leaving 9 bases between. The germline CDR1 and CDR2 sequences are MNHEY and SMNVEV (reference sequence). The CDR3 reads CASSLSQPYNEQFF. In DNA, the CDR3 is TGTGCCAGCAGTTTAAGCCAACCTTACAATGAGCAGTTCTTC.

This clonotype occurred a few times. The chain links TRBV7-2 to TRBJ1-4; TRBD1 might be the D (5 bases). CDR1 SGHTA and CDR2 FQGNSA come from the germline V gene. V was cut by 4 bases and J by 10 bases, with 19 bases left in between. The CDR3 runs to 15 residues. CDR3 loop: CASSSEGSLPGKLFF. CDR3 in DNA: TGTGCCAGCAGCTCCGAGGGGTCATTGCCTGGAAAACTGTTTTTT. Combining the CDR3 with reference TRBV7-2 and TRBJ1-4 gives the whole variable domain GAGVSQSPSNKVTEKGKDVELRCDPISGHTALYWYRQSLGQGLEFLIYFQGNSAPDKSGLPSDRFSAERTGGSVSTLTIQRTQQEDSAVYLCASSSEGSLPGKLFFGSGTQLSVL.

Ten or more counts support this clonotype. The V call is TRBV7-2, the J call TRBJ2-5, with 10 bases matching TRBD1. This CDR3 contains 14 residues. V lost 5 bases and J lost 5; bases outside the gene matches: 5. Germline V gives CDR1 SGHTA, CDR2 FQGNSA. The CDR3 DNA reads as TGTGCCAGCAGCCCGGGACAGGGGCGCGAGACCCAGTACTTC. This codes for CASSPGQGRETQYF.

V is TRBV19 and J is TRBJ2-3, with D possibly TRBD1 on 5 matching bases. The CDR3 extends over 15 amino acids. The V end lost 7 bases, the J end lost 0 bases, and 14 bases lay between the germline ends. Germline V CDR1 and CDR2: LNHDA, SQIVND (reference sequence). CDR3 bases: TGTGCCAGTACAACAGGACGCTCTAGCACAGATACGCAGTATTTT. This codes for CASTTGRSSTDTQYF.

The chain couples TRBV18 to TRBJ2-7, with 11 bases lining up with TRBD2. Per germline, CDR1 KGHSH and CDR2 LQKENI. This CDR3 has 16 residues. V lost 4 bases, J lost 3 bases, and 8 bases stayed unmatched. The CDR3 DNA is TGTGCCAGCTCACGCATGACCGGGACTAGCGGCTACGAGCAGTACTTC. Protein product: CASSRMTGTSGYEQYF. Full variable domain (outside the CDR3, taken from reference TRBV18 and TRBJ2-7): NAGVMQNPRHLVRRRGQEARLRCSPMKGHSHVYWYRQLPEEGLKFMVYLQKENIIDESGMPKERFSAEFPKEGPSILRIQQVVRGDSAAYFCASSRMTGTSGYEQYFGPGTRLTVT.

The table lists this clonotype with many counts. The V gene is TRBV7-8, the J gene TRBJ1-1; the D is unclear. Deletions cut 2 bases from V and 1 base from J, with 8 bases between. CDR1 SGHVS and CDR2 FQNEAQ come from the germline V gene. The CDR3 sequence is 14 residues long. The CDR3 spells CASSLPVENTEAFF. The CDR3 nucleotides are TGTGCCAGCAGCTTACCAGTAGAGAACACTGAAGCTTTCTTT.

This clonotype has only a few counts. The chain joins TRBV12-3 or TRBV12-4 to TRBJ1-5; D is unclear. This CDR3 region has 16 residues. Deletions cut 6 bases from V and 2 bases from J, with 17 bases between. CDR3 nucleotide sequence: TGTGCCAGCAGCCCCGGAGGATGGTACGGCAATCAGCCCCAGCATTTT. This sequence encodes CASSPGGWYGNQPQHF.

The V and J genes are TRBV29-1 and TRBJ2-5, with D possibly matching TRBD1 (6 bases). This CDR3 spans 12 amino acids. CDR1 SQVTM and CDR2 ANQGSEA come from the germline V gene. Trimming shortened V by 5 bases and J by 3 bases, and 10 bases separated the two germline ends. CDR3 coding DNA: TGCAGCGTTTCAACAGGGAAAGAGACCCAGTACTTC. Translation gives CSVSTGKETQYF.

This sequence joins TRBV19 and TRBJ2-2, with 7 bases that match TRBD1. The germline V gene has CDR1 LNHDA and CDR2 SQIVND (reference sequence). The CDR3 spans 15 residues. V gave up 6 bases and J gave up 4 bases; unmatched junction bases: 8. Written as DNA, the CDR3 is TGTGCCAGTAGAGGACAGGACGTCGGCACCGGGGAGCTGTTTTTT. Protein product: CASRGQDVGTGELFF.

This clonotype was detected a few times. V is TRBV11-2 and J is TRBJ2-5, with D hard to call. Deletions cut 0 bases from V and 5 bases from J, with 7 bases between. The CDR3 totals 13 residues. Per germline, CDR1 SGHAT and CDR2 FQNNGV. DNA for the CDR3: TGTGCCAGCAGCTTAGAATCTAAGGAGACCCAGTACTTC. Translating it yields CASSLESKETQYF.

The chain joins TRBV10-3 to TRBJ2-7; a weak D match, TRBD2 (6 bases). The germline CDR1 and CDR2 sequences are ENHRY and SYGVKD. The CDR3 totals 14 residues. The V end lost 2 bases, the J end lost 4 bases, and 12 bases lay between the germline ends. The CDR3 nucleotides are TGTGCCATCAGTGAGGAAGGGACTCCTTACGAGCAGTACTTC. Its translation: CAISEEGTPYEQYF.

There are many counts of this clonotype. This sequence joins TRBV7-2 and TRBJ1-5, with TRBD1 matching over 7 bases. V gave up 5 bases and J gave up 7 bases; unmatched junction bases: 8. This CDR3 has 14 residues. Germline V lookup: CDR1 SGHTA, CDR2 FQGNSA. The CDR3 loop reads CASSRDRAGQPQHF. In DNA, the CDR3 is TGTGCCAGCAGCCGAGACAGGGCAGGACAGCCCCAGCATTTT.

Here the CDR3 DNA reads TGTGCCAGTAGTTCCTCCCTTACACGGCTGGATTCACCCCTCCACTTT. The encoded protein is CASSSSLTRLDSPLHF. J is TRBJ1-6 and V is TRBV19; D is unclear. Trimming pared 5 bases from V and 8 bases from J, leaving 19 bases between. The CDR3 sequence is 16 residues long. Germline-derived CDR1 and CDR2 are LNHDA and SQIVND (reference sequence).

The chain carries TRBV12-3 or TRBV12-4 and TRBJ1-5; unclear D gene. Trimming removed 3 bases at V and 3 bases at J, with 9 bases between. The CDR3 runs 14 residues. CDR3 amino acids: CASSFATVNQPQHF. Here the CDR3 DNA reads TGTGCCAGCAGTTTCGCCACAGTCAATCAGCCCCAGCATTTT.

The chain links TRBV20-1 to TRBJ2-1; 7 bases fit TRBD1. The CDR3 consists of 13 residues. V trimming: 6 bases; J trimming: 10 bases; junction bases outside the gene matches: 12. Germline CDR1 and CDR2: DFQATT and SNEGSKA (reference sequence). CDR3 sequence reads: CSAPRQGAGEQFF. The CDR3, as DNA: TGCAGTGCCCCTCGACAGGGTGCGGGCGAGCAGTTCTTC.

Ten or more counts support this clonotype. The gene calls are TRBV6-1 and TRBJ1-6; D is uncertain. CDR3 size: 16 residues. Germline CDR1 reads MNHNS; CDR2 reads SASEGT. V dropped 5 bases and J dropped 6 bases, with 17 bases sitting between them. The CDR3 DNA follows: TGTGCCAGCAGTTCGGACGGGGATCGGTCTAATTCACCCCTCCACTTT. Amino acid sequence: CASSSDGDRSNSPLHF.

The chain is built from TRBV27 and TRBJ1-1; the D gene is possibly TRBD1 (5 bases). Germline CDR1 is MNHEY and CDR2 is SMNVEV (reference sequence). The CDR3 length is 14 residues. V gave up 8 bases and J gave up 1 base, with 14 bases separating them. Here the CDR3 DNA reads TGTGCCAGCTCTATGAGGGGCGAGAACACTGAAGCTTTCTTT. This gives the protein CASSMRGENTEAFF.

A few counts support this clonotype. This chain connects TRBV19 to TRBJ1-1, with D possibly matching TRBD1 (5 bases). The CDR3 runs 15 residues. Per the germline V gene, CDR1 is LNHDA and CDR2 is SQIVND (reference sequence). V lost 4 bases to trimming and J lost 3 bases, with 15 bases between them. The CDR3: CASSRTLRGDTEAFF. In DNA form, the CDR3 reads TGTGCCAGTAGTAGGACCCTCCGGGGGGACACTGAAGCTTTCTTT.

This clonotype appeared many times. This rearrangement joins TRBV6-5 to TRBJ2-3; no clear D. This CDR3 comprises 16 residues. The germline V gene has CDR1 MNHEY and CDR2 SVGAGI. The V end was cut by 1 base, the J end by 5 bases, with 16 bases between. The chain's CDR3 is CASSYFRAPGRDTQYF. The CDR3 nucleotides read TGTGCCAGCAGTTACTTCCGGGCCCCGGGCCGAGATACGCAGTATTTT.

V gene TRBV15 combines with J gene TRBJ1-5; D call uncertain. Germline V gene data show CDR1 as LNHNV and CDR2 as YYDKDF (reference sequence). Trimming left V 1 base short and J 0 bases short, with 7 bases between. CDR3 size: 15 residues. The CDR3 DNA follows: TGTGCCACCAGCAGAGGGCCTTCTAGCAATCAGCCCCAGCATTTT. Its translation: CATSRGPSSNQPQHF. Using reference TRBV15 and TRBJ1-5 for the parts outside the CDR3, the full variable domain is DAMVIQNPRYQVTQFGKPVTLSCSQTLNHNVMYWYQQKSSQAPKLLFHYYDKDFNNEADTPDNFQSRRPNTSFCFLDIRSPGLGDTAMYLCATSRGPSSNQPQHFGDGTRLSIL.

CDR3 sequence reads: CSVERGQGITEAFF. CDR3 DNA: TGCAGCGTTGAAAGGGGACAGGGAATTACTGAAGCTTTCTTT. The genes are TRBV29-1 and TRBJ1-1; 9 nucleotides align to TRBD1. The germline gives CDR1 SQVTM, CDR2 ANQGSEA. The CDR3 is 14 amino acids. Losses at the gene ends were 2 bases for V and 5 bases for J; bases not matched to a gene: 6.

In its sample, this clonotype was seen a few times. This sequence joins TRBV3-1 and TRBJ2-5; 8 nucleotides agree with TRBD2. The CDR3 consists of 18 residues. Germline-derived CDR1 and CDR2 are LGHDT and YNNKEL (reference sequence). V trimming: 1 base; J trimming: 2 bases; junction bases outside the gene matches: 12. The CDR3 protein is CASSQAFRGGRGQETQYF. Written as DNA, the CDR3 is TGTGCCAGCAGCCAAGCCTTCCGGGGGGGCAGAGGGCAAGAGACCCAGTACTTC.

J is TRBJ2-1 and V is TRBV29-1; no firm D call. Germline CDR1 and CDR2: SQVTM and ANQGSEA. V was shortened by 5 bases and J by 13 bases, with 12 bases between the two germline ends. The CDR3 has 10 residues. DNA of the CDR3: TGCAGCGTTCAGACTGGGGAACAGTTCTTC. This encodes CSVQTGEQFF.

The chain combines TRBV7-3 with TRBJ2-1; 7 bases line up with TRBD2. The CDR3 is made up of 14 amino acids. With 5 bases clipped from V and 3 bases from J, the junction kept 4 bases outside the gene matches. CDR1 is SGHTA, CDR2 FQGTGA, per germline. The CDR3 region is CASSQPSGYNEQFF. In DNA, the CDR3 is TGTGCCAGCAGCCAGCCTAGCGGCTACAATGAGCAGTTCTTC.

A few counts support this clonotype. The V gene is TRBV28, the J gene TRBJ1-1, with D perhaps TRBD1 (5 bases). V was clipped by 7 bases and J by 1 base, with 22 bases between them. This CDR3 comprises 17 residues. The germline gives CDR1 MDHEN, CDR2 SYDVKM. The CDR3 here is CASNFPGTLTRNTEAFF. The CDR3 DNA is TGTGCCAGCAATTTCCCCGGGACTCTCACGAGGAACACTGAAGCTTTCTTT.

This clonotype was counted between two and nine times. CDR3 protein: CASSLGSPPYEQYF. CDR3 coding DNA: TGTGCCAGCAGCTTGGGGTCTCCCCCCTACGAGCAGTACTTC. V gene TRBV5-5 combines with J gene TRBJ2-7; D remains unclear. The germline V gene encodes CDR1 SGHKS and CDR2 YYEKEE (reference sequence). Trimming shortened V by 0 bases and J by 2 bases, and 9 bases separated the two germline ends. This CDR3 has 14 amino acids.

This chain links TRBV7-2 with TRBJ1-5, with 9 bases lining up with TRBD1. V shed 6 bases and J 5 bases; nucleotides not matched to a gene: 8. The CDR3 is 15 amino acids. The germline V gene has CDR1 SGHTA and CDR2 FQGNSA. CDR3 protein: CASSSIGTGYQPQHF. The CDR3 DNA is TGTGCCAGCAGTAGCATCGGGACAGGGTATCAGCCCCAGCATTTT. The full variable domain, completed using reference TRBV7-2 and TRBJ1-5, is GAGVSQSPSNKVTEKGKDVELRCDPISGHTALYWYRQSLGQGLEFLIYFQGNSAPDKSGLPSDRFSAERTGGSVSTLTIQRTQQEDSAVYLCASSSIGTGYQPQHFGDGTRLSIL.